What follows describes a single T cell receptor beta chain. What it binds is not known. The data originate from a study of cytomegalovirus exposure and HLA in healthy donors. Study-level findings and limits: Confirmation in vitro established that a few CMV-associated chains were specific for CMV antigens. Reported results showed that the classifier diagnosed cytomegalovirus status with high specificity and sensitivity. The authors enumerated roughly 160 TCR beta chains as linked to cytomegalovirus.

Using immunoSEQ multiplex PCR, the repertoire was profiled, and TCRdb retains in-frame clones only, with some absent. The sample holds approximately 120,000 clones, around 90% seen once. Trimming stripped 3 bases from V and 5 bases from J, with 5 bases between. Germline CDR1 is SEHNR and CDR2 is FQNEAQ (reference sequence). CDR3 size: 12 residues. The specimen was PBMCs. The receptor comes from a woman aged 18-29 years in good health and CMV-seronegative. This chain connects TRBV7-9 to TRBJ1-5; D gene uncertain. CDR3: CASSLDYQPQHF. CDR3 coding DNA: TGTGCCAGCAGCTTGGACTATCAGCCCCAGCATTTT.